This T cell receptor beta chain was identified during a study of monozygotic twins with inflammatory bowel disease. CDR1 and CDR2 (germline): SGHRS, YFSETQ. This CDR3 comprises 14 residues. Every TCR library consumed about 3.5 ug of total RNA. TCRdb re-called the 5' RACE reads and catalogs CDR3 proteins one per entry, DNA excluded. Here the sample table reports approximately 420,000 distinct CDR3 sequences. The authors drew around 2.6 ml of blood from each donor. The sequenced sample consisted of blood. The chain is built from TRBV5-1 and TRBJ2-1. The sequence derives from a human donor with ulcerative colitis or Crohn's disease, or a healthy co-twin of an affected twin (not recorded which). The chain's CDR3 is CASSLLATNNEQFF. Full variable domain (rest looked up from reference TRBV5-1 and TRBJ2-1): KAGVTQTPRYLIKTRGQQVTLSCSPISGHRSVSWYQQTPGQGLQFLFEYFSETQRNKGNFPGRFSGRQFSNSRSEMNVSTLELGDSALYLCASSLLATNNEQFFGPGTRLTVL.